One T cell receptor (beta chain) is described in this entry. The data originate from a study of blood T cell repertoires in COVID-19. Across the whole study: Sites across the United States, Italy and Spain contributed samples from acute and convalescent COVID-19.

Sequencing used immunoSEQ multiplex PCR; TCRdb keeps in-frame clones, though not all of them. The sample includes approximately 150,000 clones, around 85% of them seen just once. Germline V gives CDR1 LNHNV, CDR2 YYDKDF (reference sequence). V trimming: 1 base; J trimming: 5 bases; junction bases outside the gene matches: 6. The CDR3 covers 15 residues. The sequenced sample was peripheral blood. The V and J genes are TRBV15 and TRBJ2-7, with TRBD1 matching over 9 bases. This receptor was identified in a man between 65 and 79 years old with acute or convalescent COVID-19. CDR3 amino acids: CATSRGDRARNEQYF. The CDR3 DNA follows: TGTGCCACCAGCAGAGGGGACAGGGCGAGGAACGAGCAGTACTTC.